At least ten counts were recorded for the clone carrying this T cell receptor beta chain. MiXCR, run by TCRdb on the 5' RACE reads, gives a single entry per CDR3 protein. Among about 28,000 distinct CDR3 sequences listed, about 5.1% were seen once. This sample stems from a study of early T cells in non-severe SARS-CoV-2 infection. This CDR3 region has 15 residues. The V end was cut by 6 bases, the J end by 7 bases, with 17 bases between. Germline V lookup: CDR1 KGHDR, CDR2 SFDVKD. The chain couples TRBV24-1 to TRBJ2-2; a possible D gene is TRBD2 (6 bases). The sequence was collected from an adult who was a healthcare worker with PCR-confirmed SARS-CoV-2 infection or an uninfected control (not recorded which). The sample was whole blood. CDR3 region: CATSSLGGPGGELFF. For the CDR3, the DNA is TGTGCCACCAGTTCTCTAGGAGGGCCGGGCGGGGAGCTGTTTTTT.